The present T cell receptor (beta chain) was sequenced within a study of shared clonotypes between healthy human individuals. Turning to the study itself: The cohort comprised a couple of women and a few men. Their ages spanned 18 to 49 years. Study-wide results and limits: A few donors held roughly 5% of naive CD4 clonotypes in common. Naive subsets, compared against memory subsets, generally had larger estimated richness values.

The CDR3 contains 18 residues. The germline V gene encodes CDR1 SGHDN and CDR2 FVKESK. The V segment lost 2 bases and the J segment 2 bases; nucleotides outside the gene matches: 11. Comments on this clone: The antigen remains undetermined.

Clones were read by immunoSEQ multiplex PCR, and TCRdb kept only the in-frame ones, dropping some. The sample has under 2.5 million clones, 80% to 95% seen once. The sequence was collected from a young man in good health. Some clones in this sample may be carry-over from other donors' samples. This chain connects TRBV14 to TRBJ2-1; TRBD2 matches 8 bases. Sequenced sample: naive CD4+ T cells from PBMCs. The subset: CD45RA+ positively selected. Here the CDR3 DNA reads TGTGCCAGCAGCCAAAACCATTTAGCGGGGCGGGCCTACAATGAGCAGTTCTTC. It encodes CASSQNHLAGRAYNEQFF.